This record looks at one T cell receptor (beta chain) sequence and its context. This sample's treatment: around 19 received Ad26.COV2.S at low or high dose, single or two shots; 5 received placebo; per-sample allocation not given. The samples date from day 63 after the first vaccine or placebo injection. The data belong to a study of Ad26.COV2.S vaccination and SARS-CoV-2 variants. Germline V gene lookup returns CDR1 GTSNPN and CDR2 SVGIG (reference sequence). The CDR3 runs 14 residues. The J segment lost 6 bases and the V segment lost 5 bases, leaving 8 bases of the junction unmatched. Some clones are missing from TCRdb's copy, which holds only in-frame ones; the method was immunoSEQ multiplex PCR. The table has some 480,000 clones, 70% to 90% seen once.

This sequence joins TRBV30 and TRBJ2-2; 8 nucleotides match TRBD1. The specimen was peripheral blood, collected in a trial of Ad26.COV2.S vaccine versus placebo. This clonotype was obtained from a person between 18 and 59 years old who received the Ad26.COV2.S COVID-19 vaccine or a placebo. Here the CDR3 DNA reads TGTGCCTGGTGGGAACAGGGGGGTGCCGGGGAGCTGTTTTTT. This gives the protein CAWWEQGGAGELFF.